These 9 T cell receptor beta chains were sequenced from one sample in a study of graft-versus-host responses after intestinal transplantation. Antigens of these TCRs are unknown. Sequencing used immunoSEQ multiplex PCR; TCRdb keeps in-frame clones, though not all of them. The sample holds approximately 76,000 clones; over 70% are singletons and the top ten take 0.39%. The source material was unstimulated CD4+ T cells sorted from spleen or lymph node cells, sampled before transplant. All receptors derive from a human donor who was the organ donor for an intestinal transplant.

This chain joins TRBV6-5 and TRBJ2-5; TRBD2 matches 9 bases. The CDR3 runs to 14 residues. The J segment lost 2 bases and the V segment lost 7 bases, leaving 5 bases of the junction unmatched. Per germline, CDR1 MNHEY and CDR2 SVGAGI. Written as DNA, the CDR3 is TGTGCCAGCAAGGGCGGGGGGGAACAAGAGACCCAGTACTTC. It specifies CASKGGGEQETQYF.

The chain couples TRBV5-6 to TRBJ1-2; D remains unclear. CDR1 and CDR2 (germline): SGHDT, YYEEEE. Trimming cost V 1 base and J 1 base, with 14 bases left between them. The CDR3 extends over 16 amino acids. In nucleotides, the CDR3 is TGTGCCAGCAGCTTGAGTATGGGAGGGCTTAACTATGGCTACACCTTC. It specifies CASSLSMGGLNYGYTF.

This clone was detected once. The chain combines TRBV19 with TRBJ1-5; TRBD1 matches 8 bases. J was trimmed by 6 bases and V by 7 bases; bases with no gene match: 8. Germline-derived CDR1 and CDR2 are LNHDA and SQIVND (reference sequence). This CDR3 spans 14 amino acids. The CDR3 nucleotides are TGTGCCAGTACCCCCAGGGGGCGAGGTCAGCCCCAGCATTTT. Amino acids: CASTPRGRGQPQHF.

The J gene is TRBJ2-1, the V gene TRBV18, with D possibly matching TRBD2 (6 bases). This CDR3 contains 14 residues. Looked up from germline, CDR1 is KGHSH and CDR2 is LQKENI. V was trimmed by 3 bases and J by 12 bases, leaving 18 bases between them. CDR3 DNA: TGTGCCAGCTCACCGGGACTCGGGGCGGAAGGGCAGTTCTTC. Translating it yields CASSPGLGAEGQFF.

CDR3 region: CASSRDIGELFF. The CDR3 DNA follows: TGCGCCAGCAGTCGGGACATCGGGGAGCTGTTTTTT. V and J are TRBV23-1 and TRBJ2-2; D is possibly TRBD1 (6 bases). TRBV23-1 is placed among ORFs of uncertain function. This CDR3 contains 12 residues. V gave up 4 bases and J gave up 7 bases, with 7 bases separating them.

The chain couples TRBV11-3 to TRBJ2-2; D possibly corresponds to TRBD1 (6 bases). Germline V gene data show CDR1 as SGHNT and CDR2 as YENEEA. The CDR3 extends over 17 amino acids. Trimming removed 5 bases from V and 3 bases from J, with 19 bases in between. CDR3 DNA sequence: TGTGCCAGCAGCCCTTACGGTGCACAGGGTGACACCGGGGAGCTGTTTTTT. Translating gives CASSPYGAQGDTGELFF.

The rearrangement uses TRBV28 and TRBJ2-1, with 13 positions matching TRBD2. J was trimmed by 15 bases and V by 7 bases; bases with no gene match: 6. The V gene's germline CDR1 is MDHEN and CDR2 SYDVKM. The CDR3 spans 12 residues. DNA of the CDR3: TGTGCCAGCACGACTAGCGGGGGGCACGCGTTCTTC. Translated, it gives CASTTSGGHAFF.

CDR3 sequence reads: CASSSQGSSYNEQFF. The CDR3 nucleotides are TGTGCCAGCAGCAGTCAAGGGAGCTCCTACAATGAGCAGTTCTTC. The chain joins TRBV21-1 to TRBJ2-1; the table's D gene call, TRBD2, was not cross checked with the DNA. TRBV21-1 is marked as a pseudogene. This CDR3 region has 15 residues.

J is TRBJ2-3 and V is TRBV28; D not certain. Trimming removed 3 bases from V and 0 bases from J, with 7 bases in between. This CDR3 comprises 14 residues. The germline V gene encodes CDR1 MDHEN and CDR2 SYDVKM. CDR3 sequence: CASSFPPSTDTQYF. The CDR3 nucleotides read TGTGCCAGCAGTTTCCCCCCGAGCACAGATACGCAGTATTTT.